This T cell receptor beta chain comes out of a study of T cell responses to AZD1222 COVID-19 vaccine. Study overall: Second-dose intervals near 4 or 12 weeks were combined.

Study findings and constraints: Donors, mostly white British, included more females; clonal diversity was possibly underestimated. CD4 TCRs linked to vaccination spanned spike, dominating at 160-218 and 743-854. Close to half of all spike-specific TCRs reportedly target regions of the variants that are unmutated.

In regard to this clone: Antigen unknown.

Trimming took off 6 bases at V and 3 bases at J, with 11 bases between the two ends. In germline, CDR1 is MNHEY, CDR2 SVGAGI. The CDR3 totals 13 residues. Generated by immunoSEQ multiplex PCR, the TCRdb table keeps only in-frame clones and is missing some. The profile shows 200,000 or so clones, about 94% of them singletons. The specimen comprised peripheral blood, sampled on day 0 of AZD1222 vaccination. This clonotype originated in an adult in good health. The rearrangement uses TRBV6-5 and TRBJ1-2; D remains ambiguous. CDR3 in DNA: TGTGCCAGCAGGGACGTCCTTCACTATGGCTACACCTTC. Translated, it gives CASRDVLHYGYTF.